A single sample is the source of the 10 T cell receptor beta chains below, sequenced in a study of blood T cell repertoires in COVID-19. TCRdb keeps only in-frame clones here, not all; method: immunoSEQ multiplex PCR. The data hold some 70,000 clones, with around 89% observed a single time. The sample taken for sequencing was peripheral blood. Receptor source: a man aged 45-65 years with acute or convalescent COVID-19.

In its sample, this clone was seen a few times. The chain carries TRBV2 and TRBJ1-5, with D possibly being TRBD1 (6 bases). This CDR3 is built from 15 residues. Germline CDR1 and CDR2: SNHLY and FYNNEI. V was pared by 0 bases and J by 6 bases, with 12 bases between. The CDR3 reads CASSEARQGPQPQHF. For the CDR3, the DNA is TGTGCCAGCAGTGAAGCGCGGCAGGGGCCTCAGCCCCAGCATTTT. Full variable domain (missing parts from reference TRBV2 and TRBJ1-5): EPEVTQTPSHQVTQMGQEVILRCVPISNHLYFYWYRQILGQKVEFLVSFYNNEISEKSEIFDDQFSVERPDGSNFTLKIRSTKLEDSAMYFCASSEARQGPQPQHFGDGTRLSIL.

V and J are TRBV21-1 and TRBJ2-7; no DNA check was done on the table's D call, TRBD2. TRBV21-1 is annotated as a pseudogene. The CDR3 consists of 19 residues. The CDR3 region has the DNA TGTGCCAGCAGCGCCCCCGGGACTAGCGGGAGAAACCGCGGCTACGAGCAGTACTTC. It codes for CASSAPGTSGRNRGYEQYF.

This chain uses TRBV4-1 with TRBJ2-5; D gene ambiguous. The CDR3 sequence is 11 residues long. Germline lookup yields CDR1 MGHRA and CDR2 YSYEKL. Trimming left V 1 base short and J 7 bases short, with 4 bases between. The CDR3 here is CASSQARTQYF. The CDR3 DNA is TGCGCCAGCAGCCAAGCGCGGACCCAGTACTTC.

The genes are TRBV29-1 and TRBJ1-2, with TRBD1 matching 8 bases. With V trimmed by 8 bases and J by 6 bases, 5 bases remained unmatched. CDR1 is SQVTM and CDR2 is ANQGSEA in the germline V gene. The CDR3 extends over 11 amino acids. CDR3 sequence: CSTRQGNGYTF. CDR3 in DNA: TGCAGCACACGACAGGGGAATGGCTACACCTTC.

The chain is built from TRBV6-1 and TRBJ1-1, with 9 bases fitting TRBD1. The CDR3 runs to 15 residues. Per germline, CDR1 MNHNS and CDR2 SASEGT. Trimming took 3 bases from V and 6 from J; bases not matched to a gene: 8. The CDR3 coding sequence is TGTGCCAGCAGTGACCACAGGGGGCTAATATCTGAAGCTTTCTTT. It translates to CASSDHRGLISEAFF.

V is TRBV2 and J is TRBJ2-1; TRBD2 matches 8 bases. There are 16 residues in the CDR3. The ends lost 3 bases at V and 0 bases at J; junction bases unmatched: 4. Germline V gene lookup returns CDR1 SNHLY and CDR2 FYNNEI. CDR3 in amino acids: CASSDQGTSSYNEQFF. For the CDR3, the DNA is TGTGCCAGCAGTGATCAGGGGACTAGCTCCTACAATGAGCAGTTCTTC.

The rearrangement uses TRBV4-3 and TRBJ1-6; TRBD1 might be the D (6 bases). CDR3 length equals 13 residues. The germline V gene encodes CDR1 LGHNA and CDR2 YSLEER. Trimming left V 1 base short and J 10 bases short, with 8 bases between. The CDR3 region has the DNA TGCGCCAGCAGCCAAGCGGGGGGCTCACCCCTCCACTTT. Its protein product is CASSQAGGSPLHF.

The chain combines TRBV3-1 (or the pseudogene TRBV3-2) with TRBJ1-3; D may be TRBD1 (6 bases). Germline assignment: CDR1 LGHDT and CDR2 YNNKEL (reference sequence). Trimming shortened V by 3 bases and J by 2 bases, and 14 bases separated the two germline ends. The CDR3 sequence is 16 residues long. CDR3 in DNA: TGTGCCAGCAGCCATTTGGCACAGGGAACTGGAAACACCATATATTTT. This encodes CASSHLAQGTGNTIYF.

The chain links TRBV9 to TRBJ2-3; 8 bases line up with TRBD1. CDR3 size: 16 residues. V was pared by 0 bases and J by 5 bases, with 8 bases of the junction left unmatched. Germline CDR1 is SGDLS and CDR2 is YYNGEE. This chain's CDR3 is CASSVVSRTGRDTQYF. The CDR3 coding sequence is TGTGCCAGCAGCGTAGTTTCTAGGACAGGGCGAGATACGCAGTATTTT.

This clone was picked up a small number of times. The chain uses TRBV14 and TRBJ2-1, with TRBD2 matching 12 bases. Germline values: CDR1 SGHDN, CDR2 FVKESK. The length of the CDR3 is 17 residues. Unmatched junction bases numbered 10, after V lost 5 bases and J lost 5 bases. CDR3: CASSNWTSGTPHNEQFF. CDR3 sequence (DNA): TGTGCCAGCAGCAACTGGACTAGCGGGACCCCCCACAATGAGCAGTTCTTC.